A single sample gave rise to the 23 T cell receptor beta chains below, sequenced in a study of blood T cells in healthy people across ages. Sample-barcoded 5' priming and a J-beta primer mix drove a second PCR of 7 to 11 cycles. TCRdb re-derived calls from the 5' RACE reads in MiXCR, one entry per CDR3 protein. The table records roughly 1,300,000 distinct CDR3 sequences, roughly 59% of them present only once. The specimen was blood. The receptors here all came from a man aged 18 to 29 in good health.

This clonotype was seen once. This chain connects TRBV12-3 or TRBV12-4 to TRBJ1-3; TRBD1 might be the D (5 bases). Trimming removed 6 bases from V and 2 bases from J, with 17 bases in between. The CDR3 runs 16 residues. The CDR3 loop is CASSRLRQGTGNTIYF. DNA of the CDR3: TGTGCCAGCAGCCGCCTCCGTCAGGGCACTGGAAACACCATATATTTT.

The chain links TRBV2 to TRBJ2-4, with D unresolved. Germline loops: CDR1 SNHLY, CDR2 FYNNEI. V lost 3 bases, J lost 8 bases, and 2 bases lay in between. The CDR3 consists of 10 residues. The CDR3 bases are TGTGCCAGCAGTGACGACATTCAGTACTTC. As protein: CASSDDIQYF.

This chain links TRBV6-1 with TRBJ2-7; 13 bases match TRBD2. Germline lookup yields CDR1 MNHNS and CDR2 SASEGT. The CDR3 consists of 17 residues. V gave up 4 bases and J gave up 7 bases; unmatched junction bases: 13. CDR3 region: CASSGRLAGGINNEQYF. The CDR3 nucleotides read TGTGCCAGCAGTGGGCGACTAGCGGGGGGCATCAACAATGAGCAGTACTTC.

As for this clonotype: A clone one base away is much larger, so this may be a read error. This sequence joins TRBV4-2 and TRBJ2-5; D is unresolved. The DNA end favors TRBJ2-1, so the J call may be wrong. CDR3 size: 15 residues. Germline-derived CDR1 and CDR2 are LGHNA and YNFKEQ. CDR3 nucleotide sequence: TGTGCCAGCAGCCAAGATACGGGCACCCAAGAGACCCAGTTCTTC. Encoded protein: CASSQDTGTQETQFF.

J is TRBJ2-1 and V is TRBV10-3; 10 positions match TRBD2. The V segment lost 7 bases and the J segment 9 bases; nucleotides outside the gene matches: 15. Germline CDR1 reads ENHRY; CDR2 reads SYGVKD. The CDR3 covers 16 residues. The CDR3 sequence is CAITSATGTSASEQFF. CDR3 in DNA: TGTGCCATCACCTCAGCCACCGGGACTAGCGCAAGTGAGCAGTTCTTC.

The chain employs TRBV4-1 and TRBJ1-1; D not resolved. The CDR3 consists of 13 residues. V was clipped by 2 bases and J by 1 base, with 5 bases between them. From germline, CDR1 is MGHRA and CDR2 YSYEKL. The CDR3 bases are TGCGCCAGCAGCCAACCAGAGAACACTGAAGCTTTCTTT. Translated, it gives CASSQPENTEAFF.

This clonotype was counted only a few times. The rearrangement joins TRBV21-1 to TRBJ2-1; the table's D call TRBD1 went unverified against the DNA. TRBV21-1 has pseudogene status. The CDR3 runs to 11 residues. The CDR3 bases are TGTGCCAGCAGAACCCAGGGTGAGCAGTTCTTC. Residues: CASRTQGEQFF.

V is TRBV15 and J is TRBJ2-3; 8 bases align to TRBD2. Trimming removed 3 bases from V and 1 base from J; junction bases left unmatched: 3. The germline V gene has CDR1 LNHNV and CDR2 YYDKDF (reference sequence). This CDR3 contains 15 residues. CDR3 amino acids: CATSRSAGGTDTQYF. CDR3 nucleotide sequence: TGTGCCACCAGCAGGTCAGCGGGGGGCACAGATACGCAGTATTTT.

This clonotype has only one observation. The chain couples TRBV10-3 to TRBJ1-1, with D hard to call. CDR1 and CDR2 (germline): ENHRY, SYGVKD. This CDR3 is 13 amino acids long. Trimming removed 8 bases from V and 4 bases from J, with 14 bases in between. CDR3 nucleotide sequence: TGTGCCATCGCCCCCTGGGGATCCACTGAAGCTTTCTTT. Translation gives CAIAPWGSTEAFF.

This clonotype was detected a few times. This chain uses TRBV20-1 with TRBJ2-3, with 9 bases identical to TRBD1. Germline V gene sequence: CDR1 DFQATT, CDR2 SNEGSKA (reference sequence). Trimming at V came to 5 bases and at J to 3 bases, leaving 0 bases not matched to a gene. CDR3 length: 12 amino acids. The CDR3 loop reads CSAGTGTDTQYF. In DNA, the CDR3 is TGCAGTGCTGGGACAGGGACAGATACGCAGTATTTT.

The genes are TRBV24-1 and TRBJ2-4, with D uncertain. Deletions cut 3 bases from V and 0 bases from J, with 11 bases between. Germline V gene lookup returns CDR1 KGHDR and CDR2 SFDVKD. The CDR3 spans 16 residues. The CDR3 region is CATSDRRNLAKNIQYF. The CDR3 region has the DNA TGTGCCACCAGTGATCGGAGAAATTTAGCCAAAAACATTCAGTACTTC.

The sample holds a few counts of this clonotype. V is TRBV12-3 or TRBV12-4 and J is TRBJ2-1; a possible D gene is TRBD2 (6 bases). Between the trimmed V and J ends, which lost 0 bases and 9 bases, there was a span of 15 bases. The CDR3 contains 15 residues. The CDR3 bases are TGTGCCAGCAGTTTAGCGGAGGGGTTTCGGGGTGAGCAGTTCTTC. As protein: CASSLAEGFRGEQFF.

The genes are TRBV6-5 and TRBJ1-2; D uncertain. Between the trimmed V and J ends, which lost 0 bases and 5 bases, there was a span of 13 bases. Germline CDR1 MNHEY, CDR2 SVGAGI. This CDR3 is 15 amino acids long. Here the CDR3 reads CASSYSIETAYGYTF. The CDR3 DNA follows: TGTGCCAGCAGTTACTCGATCGAGACGGCGTATGGCTACACCTTC.

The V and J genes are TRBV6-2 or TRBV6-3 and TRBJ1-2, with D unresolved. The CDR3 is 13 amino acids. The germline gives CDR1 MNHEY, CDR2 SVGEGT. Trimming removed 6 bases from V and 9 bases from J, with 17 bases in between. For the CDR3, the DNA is TGTGCCAGCAGACACCGGTCCCTGAGCAGCTACACCTTC. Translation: CASRHRSLSSYTF.

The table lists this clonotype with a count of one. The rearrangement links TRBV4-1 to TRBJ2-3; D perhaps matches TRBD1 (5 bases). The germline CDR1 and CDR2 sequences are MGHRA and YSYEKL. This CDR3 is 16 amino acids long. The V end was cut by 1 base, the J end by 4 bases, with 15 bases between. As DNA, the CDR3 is TGCGCCAGCAGCCAAGTAGTGTCCCCCAGGGCAGATACGCAGTATTTT. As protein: CASSQVVSPRADTQYF.

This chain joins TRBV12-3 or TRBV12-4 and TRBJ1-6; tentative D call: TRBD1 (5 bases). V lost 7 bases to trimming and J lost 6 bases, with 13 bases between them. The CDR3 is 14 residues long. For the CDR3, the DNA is TGTGCCAGCACCACAGGCTTAACTAATTCACCCCTCCACTTT. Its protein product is CASTTGLTNSPLHF.

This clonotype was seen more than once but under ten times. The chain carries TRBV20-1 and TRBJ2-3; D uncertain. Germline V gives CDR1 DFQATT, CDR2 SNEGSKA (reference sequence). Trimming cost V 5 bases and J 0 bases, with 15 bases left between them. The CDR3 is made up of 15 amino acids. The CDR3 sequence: CSAWAPNFSTDTQYF. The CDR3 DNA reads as TGCAGTGCTTGGGCGCCAAATTTCAGCACAGATACGCAGTATTTT.

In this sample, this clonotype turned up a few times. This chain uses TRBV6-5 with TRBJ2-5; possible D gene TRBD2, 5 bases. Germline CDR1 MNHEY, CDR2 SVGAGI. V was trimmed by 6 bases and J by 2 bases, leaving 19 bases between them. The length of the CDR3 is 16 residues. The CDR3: CASSYDRPQRQETQYF. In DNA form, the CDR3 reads TGTGCCAGCAGCTACGACCGACCCCAGCGGCAAGAGACCCAGTACTTC.

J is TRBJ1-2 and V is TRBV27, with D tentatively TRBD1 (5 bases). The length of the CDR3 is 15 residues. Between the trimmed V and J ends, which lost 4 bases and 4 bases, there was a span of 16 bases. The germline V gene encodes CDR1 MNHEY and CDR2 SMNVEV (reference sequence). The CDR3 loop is CASSSLGREGYGYTF. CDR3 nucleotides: TGTGCCAGCAGTTCCCTCGGCAGGGAGGGCTATGGCTACACCTTC.

The CDR3 protein is CSVHYRGQGETQYF. In DNA form, the CDR3 reads TGCAGCGTCCACTACAGGGGCCAAGGGGAGACCCAGTACTTC. The chain has TRBV29-1 and TRBJ2-7, with 7 nucleotides matching TRBD1. The closer fit of TRBJ2-5 to the DNA end suggests the J call may be wrong. The V gene's germline CDR1 is SQVTM and CDR2 ANQGSEA. This CDR3 is built from 14 residues.

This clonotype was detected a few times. CDR3: CAIKRDRGLTDTQYF. As DNA, the CDR3 is TGTGCCATCAAACGGGACAGGGGGCTTACAGATACGCAGTATTTT. The chain carries TRBV10-3 and TRBJ2-3, with 12 bases aligning to TRBD1. CDR3 size: 15 residues. Germline V gene sequence: CDR1 ENHRY, CDR2 SYGVKD. Trimming at V came to 7 bases and at J to 3 bases, leaving 5 bases not matched to a gene.

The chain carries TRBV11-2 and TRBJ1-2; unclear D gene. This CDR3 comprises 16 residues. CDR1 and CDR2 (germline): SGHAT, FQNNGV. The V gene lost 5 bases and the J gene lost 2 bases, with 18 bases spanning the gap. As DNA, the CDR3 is TGTGCCAGCAGCCCATTGACCGGCGGTATAAACTATGGCTACACCTTC. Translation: CASSPLTGGINYGYTF.

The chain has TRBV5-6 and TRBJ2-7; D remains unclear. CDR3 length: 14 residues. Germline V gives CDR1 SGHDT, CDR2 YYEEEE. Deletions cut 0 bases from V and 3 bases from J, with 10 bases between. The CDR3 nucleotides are TGTGCCAGCAGCTTGGGAAACAACCGCTACGAGCAGTACTTC. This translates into CASSLGNNRYEQYF.